This paragraph covers one T cell receptor beta chain sequence. No antigen is known for it. This sample was taken from a study of CD8 T cells in ankylosing spondylitis. General study points: Peripheral blood samples showed relatively rare disease-linked clones, and these clones were CD8+.

TCRdb passed the 5' RACE reads through MiXCR, listing each CDR3 protein once. The sample lists about 170,000 distinct CDR3 sequences, approximately 20% occurring once. This CDR3 comprises 14 residues. The J segment lost 6 bases and the V segment lost 2 bases, leaving 10 bases of the junction unmatched. The germline V gene has CDR1 SQVTM and CDR2 ANQGSEA. The V and J genes are TRBV29-1 and TRBJ2-7; TRBD1 matches at 7 bases. The receptor was isolated from a male donor with ankylosing spondylitis or in good health (not recorded which). Sequenced: blood, either unsorted or a sorted T cell fraction (not recorded which). CDR3 coding DNA: TGCAGCGTTGAATTGAGACAGGGTCATCTCGAGCAGTACTTC. Translated, it gives CSVELRQGHLEQYF.